Below are 24 T cell receptor beta chains sequenced from a single sample in a study of OX40 agonist ivuxolimab in advanced cancers. The repertoire was sequenced with immunoSEQ multiplex PCR; TCRdb's copy has only in-frame clones and lacks some. The data show some 70,000 clones, about 91% seen once. Sequencing used CD4+ or CD8+ T cells sorted from blood, obtained in a trial of the OX40 agonist ivuxolimab. The receptors stem from an adult with an advanced solid tumor such as melanoma, head and neck, liver or kidney cancer.

The chain combines TRBV4-1 with TRBJ2-3; tentative D call: TRBD2 (6 bases). The V gene lost 2 bases and the J gene lost 5 bases, with 14 bases spanning the gap. Germline assignment: CDR1 MGHRA and CDR2 YSYEKL. This CDR3 has 15 residues. The CDR3 region is CASSQSGAGKDTQYF. The CDR3 nucleotides read TGCGCCAGCAGCCAATCCGGCGCGGGGAAAGATACGCAGTATTTT.

The chain employs TRBV5-1 and TRBJ2-7; 14 bases agree with TRBD2. Germline V CDR1 and CDR2: SGHRS, YFSETQ. V dropped 0 bases and J dropped 5; count of bases not matched to a gene: 16. CDR3 length equals 20 residues. CDR3 DNA: TGCGCCAGCAGCTTGGCCGCAAAGACTAGCGGGAGGGCCAGGTGGGACGAGCAGTACTTC. Its translation is CASSLAAKTSGRARWDEQYF. Together with reference TRBV5-1 and TRBJ2-7, the CDR3 gives the full variable domain: KAGVTQTPRYLIKTRGQQVTLSCSPISGHRSVSWYQQTPGQGLQFLFEYFSETQRNKGNFPGRFSGRQFSNSRSEMNVSTLELGDSALYLCASSLAAKTSGRARWDEQYFGPGTRLTVT.

The V gene is TRBV2, the J gene TRBJ1-3; D is unclear. The CDR3 extends over 16 amino acids. Germline V gene sequence: CDR1 SNHLY, CDR2 FYNNEI. Deletions cut 6 bases from V and 2 bases from J, with 17 bases between. The CDR3 loop is CASSRSLVGAGNTIYF. As DNA, the CDR3 is TGTGCCAGCAGCCGCAGCCTTGTGGGAGCTGGAAACACCATATATTTT.

This rearrangement joins TRBV9 to TRBJ2-1; D gene uncertain. The CDR3 contains 17 residues. In germline, CDR1 is SGDLS, CDR2 YYNGEE. The germline V and J ends were trimmed by 1 base and 2 bases, with 16 bases remaining between them. In nucleotides, the CDR3 is TGTGCCAGCAGCGTAAATGTAGGGTTTATCCCCTACAATGAGCAGTTCTTC. This encodes CASSVNVGFIPYNEQFF.

The rearrangement joins TRBV10-1 to TRBJ2-7; 10 bases match TRBD2. The CDR3 spans 17 residues. Germline V gives CDR1 WNHNN, CDR2 SYGVQD (reference sequence). J was trimmed by 3 bases and V by 3 bases; bases with no gene match: 11. CDR3 bases: TGCGCCAGCAGTGATCCCAAGAAGGGACTAGCGCACTACGAGCAGTACTTC. It yields the protein CASSDPKKGLAHYEQYF.

The V and J genes are TRBV19 and TRBJ2-1, with TRBD2 matching 11 bases. Germline CDR1 reads LNHDA; CDR2 reads SQIVND (reference sequence). The CDR3 loop spans 15 amino acids. Germline trimming cut 6 bases from V and 4 bases from J; bases unmatched to any gene: 5. The CDR3, as DNA: TGTGCCAGTAGGCCAGGGACTAGCGGATACAATGAGCAGTTCTTC. Its protein is CASRPGTSGYNEQFF.

The genes are TRBV11-2 and TRBJ1-1; 12 positions match TRBD1. Germline CDR1 and CDR2: SGHAT and FQNNGV. This CDR3 is built from 16 residues. V lost 5 bases to trimming and J lost 11 bases; unmatched junction nucleotides: 15. CDR3 residues: CASSPTGGQGARKAFF. CDR3 nucleotide sequence: TGTGCCAGCAGCCCAACGGGGGGACAGGGGGCGCGAAAGGCTTTCTTT.

The chain recombines TRBV5-1 with TRBJ2-3; D is undetermined. This CDR3 has 14 amino acids. V lost 2 bases and J 1 base, leaving 8 bases between the germline ends. CDR1 is SGHRS, CDR2 YFSETQ, per germline. Here the CDR3 DNA reads TGCGCCAGCAGCTTCGCGATGCGCACAGATACGCAGTATTTT. It codes for CASSFAMRTDTQYF.

The gene calls are TRBV6-5 and TRBJ1-3; D uncertain. The CDR3 has 11 residues. Germline loops: CDR1 MNHEY, CDR2 SVGAGI. Trimming stripped 2 bases from V and 4 bases from J, with 0 bases between. The CDR3 DNA is TGTGCCAGCAGTTACGGAAACACCATATATTTT. This encodes CASSYGNTIYF.

The chain employs TRBV20-1 and TRBJ2-1; no clear D. CDR3 length equals 11 residues. CDR1 is DFQATT and CDR2 is SNEGSKA in the germline V gene (reference sequence). Trimming stripped 3 bases from V and 8 bases from J, with 8 bases between. CDR3 sequence (DNA): TGCAGTGCTAGTTTGAATTATGAGCAGTTCTTC. It is translated as CSASLNYEQFF.

This rearrangement joins TRBV7-9 to TRBJ1-1, with D possibly TRBD1 on 6 matching bases. V was clipped by 6 bases and J by 1 base, with 9 bases between them. There are 13 residues in the CDR3. Germline V gene lookup returns CDR1 SEHNR and CDR2 FQNEAQ (reference sequence). CDR3 sequence reads: CASRRQANTEAFF. The CDR3 region has the DNA TGTGCCAGCAGGAGACAGGCGAACACTGAAGCTTTCTTT.

This clone appeared once. The CDR3 reads CASSGQLGNTGELFF. CDR3 coding DNA: TGTGCCAGCAGCGGTCAACTAGGGAACACCGGGGAGCTGTTTTTT. The chain links TRBV9 to TRBJ2-2; TRBD2 might be the D (5 bases). Germline V gives CDR1 SGDLS, CDR2 YYNGEE. V was trimmed by 3 bases and J by 1 base, leaving 10 bases between them. This CDR3 region has 15 residues.

V is TRBV5-4 and J is TRBJ2-1; D is perhaps TRBD1 (6 bases). V was clipped by 6 bases and J by 4 bases, with 17 bases between them. This CDR3 is built from 15 residues. From germline, CDR1 is SGHNT and CDR2 YYREEE (reference sequence). CDR3 amino acids: CASMPRQGLYNEQFF. CDR3 nucleotide sequence: TGTGCCAGCATGCCCCGGCAGGGGCTTTACAATGAGCAGTTCTTC.

This chain joins TRBV18 and TRBJ1-1, with D uncertain. The CDR3 consists of 12 residues. V lost 2 bases and J 11 bases, leaving 12 bases between the germline ends. Germline V gene data show CDR1 as KGHSH and CDR2 as LQKENI. CDR3 bases: TGTGCCAGCTCACCAGGGCAAGGAGCTGCTTTCTTT. Its protein is CASSPGQGAAFF.

V gene TRBV28 combines with J gene TRBJ1-1; the match to TRBD1 covers 9 bases. CDR1 is MDHEN, CDR2 SYDVKM, per germline. The CDR3 spans 14 residues. Trimming removed 6 bases from V and 4 bases from J; junction bases left unmatched: 6. DNA of the CDR3: TGTGCCAGCAGCCCGGGACAGGGCAGCACTGAAGCTTTCTTT. Amino acid sequence: CASSPGQGSTEAFF.

CDR3 DNA: TGTGCCAGCAGTGGACACAATGAGCAGTTCTTC. Its translation: CASSGHNEQFF. The rearrangement links TRBV25-1 to TRBJ2-1; D unresolved. Germline CDR1 is MGHDK and CDR2 is SYGVNS. Trimming left V 4 bases short and J 5 bases short, with 3 bases between. This CDR3 region has 11 residues. The complete variable domain, with remaining parts taken from reference TRBV25-1 and TRBJ2-1, reads EADIYQTPRYLVIGTGKKITLECSQTMGHDKMYWYQQDPGMELHLIHYSYGVNSTEKGDLSSESTVSRIRTEHFPLTLESARPSHTSQYLCASSGHNEQFFGPGTRLTVL.

The chain links TRBV5-1 to TRBJ2-7; D unresolved. Looked up from germline, CDR1 is SGHRS and CDR2 is YFSETQ. The CDR3 has 13 residues. Trimming left V 4 bases short and J 4 bases short, with 12 bases between. In nucleotides, the CDR3 is TGCGCCAGCAGCGTGAGTTCGGTATACGAGCAGTACTTC. It codes for CASSVSSVYEQYF.

The chain employs TRBV30 and TRBJ2-6; D ambiguous. The length of the CDR3 is 16 residues. Trimming took off 0 bases at V and 0 bases at J, with 9 bases between the two ends. CDR1 is GTSNPN and CDR2 is SVGIG in the germline V gene (reference sequence). The CDR3 protein is CAWSVGLSSGANVLTF. Written as DNA, the CDR3 is TGTGCCTGGAGTGTAGGGTTAAGCTCTGGGGCCAACGTCCTGACTTTC.

The chain couples TRBV7-6 to TRBJ2-5, with D possibly TRBD2 on 6 matching bases. Near its end, the DNA agrees better with TRBJ2-7, so the J call may be wrong. The CDR3 extends over 15 amino acids. Germline values: CDR1 SGHVS, CDR2 FNYEAQ. The CDR3 is CASSLGPGDSDEQYF. The CDR3 coding sequence is TGTGCCAGCAGCTTGGGACCGGGAGATAGCGACGAGCAGTACTTC.

The chain joins TRBV7-3 to TRBJ2-5; TRBD2 matches at 9 bases. Looked up from germline, CDR1 is SGHTA and CDR2 is FQGTGA. V lost 5 bases to trimming and J lost 2 bases; unmatched junction nucleotides: 9. CDR3 size: 16 residues. CDR3 in DNA: TGTGCCAGCAGCCCCGGCCCGCGGGGGGGACAAGAGACCCAGTACTTC. It specifies CASSPGPRGGQETQYF.

The chain employs TRBV6-1 and TRBJ1-5, with D uncertain. Germline assignment: CDR1 MNHNS and CDR2 SASEGT. The CDR3 is made up of 14 amino acids. V gave up 6 bases and J gave up 2 bases, with 11 bases separating them. CDR3 nucleotide sequence: TGTGCCAGCAGGCAAGGGTCGGGCAATCAGCCCCAGCATTTT. Translating gives CASRQGSGNQPQHF.

This clone has a handful of counts. This chain connects TRBV2 to TRBJ1-5, with no clear D. Germline loops: CDR1 SNHLY, CDR2 FYNNEI. This CDR3 region has 13 residues. Trimming removed 2 bases at V and 4 bases at J, with 6 bases between. CDR3 sequence: CASSETRNQPQHF. CDR3 sequence (DNA): TGTGCCAGCAGTGAAACCCGGAATCAGCCCCAGCATTTT.

This clone was observed a few times. The chain combines TRBV6-5 with TRBJ2-5; D gene ambiguous. The CDR3 length is 14 residues. CDR1 is MNHEY, CDR2 SVGAGI, per germline. V lost 5 bases and J lost 0, with 10 bases in between. In DNA, the CDR3 is TGTGCCAGCAGTGGGGTTGGGAACCAAGAGACCCAGTACTTC. This gives the protein CASSGVGNQETQYF.

Remarks on this clone: Other DNA sequences from this sample encode an identical CDR3 as well. The CDR3: CASSMTEQETQYF. The CDR3 coding sequence is TGCGCCAGCAGTATGACGGAGCAAGAGACCCAGTACTTC. The chain links TRBV5-1 to TRBJ2-5; D is ambiguous. The germline V gene has CDR1 SGHRS and CDR2 YFSETQ. The CDR3 is 13 amino acids. Trimming removed 5 bases at V and 2 bases at J, with 10 bases between.